These 4 T cell receptor beta chains originate from one sample sequenced in a study of blood T cells in healthy people across ages. A second about 6 to 11 cycle PCR used barcoded and J-beta primers. TCRdb fed the 5' RACE reads into MiXCR, producing one record per CDR3 protein. The table records 650,000 or so distinct CDR3 sequences, about 51% of them present only once. Input material: blood. These receptors were collected from a woman aged 80 or over in good health.

The chain carries TRBV7-2 and TRBJ2-4, with D hard to call. Trimming stripped 7 bases from V and 5 bases from J, with 15 bases between. The CDR3 has 14 amino acids. Germline V gene lookup returns CDR1 SGHTA and CDR2 FQGNSA. The CDR3 loop is CASTQSYNQNIQYF. As DNA, the CDR3 is TGTGCCAGCACCCAAAGCTACAACCAAAACATTCAGTACTTC.

This clonotype has a single count. The chain couples TRBV7-8 to TRBJ2-7; D remains unclear. Germline assignment: CDR1 SGHVS and CDR2 FQNEAQ. V lost 2 bases and J lost 6, with 14 bases in between. The CDR3 has 14 amino acids. The DNA for the CDR3 is TGTGCCAGCAGCTTAACCCCCAAGGGTCGCGAGCAGTACTTC. Protein: CASSLTPKGREQYF.

In regard to this clonotype: A much more abundant neighbour one base away suggests this may be a read error. The CDR3: CAGSSLPGQSTDTGYEQYF. Written as DNA, the CDR3 is TGTGCCGGCAGTTCACTCCCGGGACAGTCTACTGATACGGGCTACGAGCAGTACTTC. This chain links TRBV12-3 or TRBV12-4 with TRBJ2-7; TRBD1 matches 7 bases. The CDR3 runs 19 residues.

The table lists this clonotype with many counts. The V gene is TRBV24-1, the J gene TRBJ2-1, with 9 bases that match TRBD1. Unmatched junction bases numbered 8, after V lost 4 bases and J lost 5 bases. This CDR3 has 16 amino acids. The V gene's germline CDR1 is KGHDR and CDR2 SFDVKD. The CDR3 sequence is CATSDADRGLHNEQFF. DNA of the CDR3: TGTGCCACCAGTGACGCGGACAGGGGTCTCCACAATGAGCAGTTCTTC.